The 26 T cell receptor beta chains below all came from one sample that was sequenced in a study of blood T cell repertoires in COVID-19. Only in-frame clones appear in the TCRdb table, and some are missing; sequencing was by immunoSEQ multiplex PCR. The repertoire holds 100,000 to 150,000 clones, with around 82% as singletons. The source material was peripheral blood. All receptors come from a man aged 60 to 69 with acute or convalescent COVID-19.

The gene calls are TRBV19 and TRBJ1-1; D uncertain. This CDR3 is 12 amino acids long. The germline gives CDR1 LNHDA, CDR2 SQIVND (reference sequence). Deletions cut 2 bases from V and 7 bases from J, with 8 bases between. In nucleotides, the CDR3 is TGTGCCAGTAGTATACCCAGGTTTGAAGCTTTCTTT. It is translated as CASSIPRFEAFF.

V and J are TRBV7-3 and TRBJ2-1, with TRBD2 identical over 10 bases. This CDR3 region has 13 residues. V trimming: 4 bases; J trimming: 6 bases; junction bases outside the gene matches: 0. Germline CDR1 is SGHTA and CDR2 is FQGTGA. The CDR3 DNA reads as TGTGCCAGCAGCTCTAGCGGGGGCAATGAGCAGTTCTTC. As protein: CASSSSGGNEQFF. Supplemented by reference TRBV7-3 and TRBJ2-1, the full variable domain reads GAGVSQTPSNKVTEKGKYVELRCDPISGHTALYWYRQSLGQGPEFLIYFQGTGAADDSGLPNDRFFAVRPEGSVSTLKIQRTERGDSAVYLCASSSSGGNEQFFGPGTRLTVL.

V gene TRBV6-5 combines with J gene TRBJ1-1; TRBD1 aligns across 8 bases. The V and J ends lost 2 bases and 4 bases, in that order; junction bases with no gene match: 6. Germline values: CDR1 MNHEY, CDR2 SVGAGI. The CDR3 consists of 15 residues. In DNA form, the CDR3 reads TGTGCCAGCAGTTACACCAGGGACAGGCCCACTGAAGCTTTCTTT. Translated: CASSYTRDRPTEAFF.

The V gene is TRBV5-1, the J gene TRBJ2-5; possibly TRBD1 for D (6 bases). The V gene's germline CDR1 is SGHRS and CDR2 YFSETQ. Trimming stripped 3 bases from V and 5 bases from J, with 14 bases between. There are 14 residues in the CDR3. Here the CDR3 DNA reads TGCGCCAGCAGCTCGGACAGCCTGGGGGAGACCCAGTACTTC. Translated: CASSSDSLGETQYF.

This clone was counted only a few times. The chain joins TRBV19 to TRBJ1-5, with TRBD1 matching 7 bases. CDR1 is LNHDA, CDR2 SQIVND, per germline (reference sequence). J lost 8 bases, V lost 4 bases, and 11 bases had no gene match. The CDR3 runs to 15 residues. The chain's CDR3 is CASSRGRDRIEPQHF. CDR3 DNA: TGTGCCAGTAGTAGGGGCCGGGACAGAATCGAGCCCCAGCATTTT. The variable domain in full, with the rest retrieved from reference TRBV19 and TRBJ1-5, is DGGITQSPKYLFRKEGQNVTLSCEQNLNHDAMYWYRQDPGQGLRLIYYSQIVNDFQKGDIAEGYSVSREKKESFPLTVTSAQKNPTAFYLCASSRGRDRIEPQHFGDGTRLSIL.

The chain couples TRBV5-1 to TRBJ1-5; D uncertain. The germline gives CDR1 SGHRS, CDR2 YFSETQ. V lost 2 bases and J 2 bases, leaving 14 bases between the germline ends. This CDR3 contains 16 residues. The CDR3 sequence: CASSFTQKTGNQPQHF. CDR3 bases: TGCGCCAGCAGCTTTACCCAAAAAACGGGCAATCAGCCCCAGCATTTT.

V and J are TRBV30 and TRBJ1-1; possible D gene TRBD1, 6 bases. V was trimmed by 1 base and J by 5 bases, leaving 17 bases between them. The germline CDR1 and CDR2 sequences are GTSNPN and SVGIG (reference sequence). The CDR3 loop spans 15 amino acids. This CDR3 is CAWSEIGRGRTEAFF. CDR3 nucleotide sequence: TGTGCCTGGAGTGAAATCGGCAGGGGCCGGACTGAAGCTTTCTTT.

The J gene is TRBJ2-7, the V gene TRBV10-2; D possibly corresponds to TRBD2 (5 bases). The CDR3 runs 13 residues. The V end lost 4 bases, the J end lost 2 bases, and 9 bases lay between the germline ends. Germline values: CDR1 WSHSY, CDR2 SAAADI. The CDR3 reads CASSAGWAYEQYF. The CDR3 DNA reads as TGCGCCAGCAGTGCGGGATGGGCCTACGAGCAGTACTTC.

This clone was found once. This rearrangement joins TRBV9 to TRBJ2-2; weak D call: TRBD1 (6 bases). Germline V gene data show CDR1 as SGDLS and CDR2 as YYNGEE. CDR3 length: 14 amino acids. With 7 bases removed from V and 0 bases from J, the gap between germline ends came to 10 bases. CDR3 nucleotide sequence: TGTGCCAGCGGTGGGACATCGAACACCGGGGAGCTGTTTTTT. Translated: CASGGTSNTGELFF.

The chain uses TRBV29-1 and TRBJ1-4, with D perhaps matching TRBD1 (5 bases). CDR1 and CDR2 (germline): SQVTM, ANQGSEA. V was cut by 4 bases and J by 0 bases, with 6 bases left in between. CDR3 length equals 13 residues. CDR3 in amino acids: CSVGQSTNEKLFF. CDR3 DNA: TGCAGCGTTGGACAGTCAACTAATGAAAAACTGTTTTTT. The whole variable domain, filled in from reference TRBV29-1 and TRBJ1-4, reads SAVISQKPSRDICQRGTSLTIQCQVDSQVTMMFWYRQQPGQSLTLIATANQGSEATYESGFVIDKFPISRPNLTFSTLTVSNMSPEDSSIYLCSVGQSTNEKLFFGSGTQLSVL.

This clone has only one observation. The chain joins TRBV6-5 to TRBJ1-2; TRBD1 agrees at 7 bases. Germline V CDR1 and CDR2: MNHEY, SVGAGI. The V segment lost 2 bases and the J segment 8 bases; nucleotides outside the gene matches: 2. The CDR3 is 12 residues long. Here the CDR3 reads CASSYRGLGYTF. The CDR3 nucleotides read TGTGCCAGCAGTTACAGGGGGCTCGGCTACACCTTC.

Remarks on this clone: Germline and junction disagree at one end, which may indicate a read error. This chain connects TRBV20-1 to TRBJ1-2, with D unresolved. Germline-derived CDR1 and CDR2 are DFQATT and SNEGSKA (reference sequence). The CDR3 has 10 residues. The CDR3 DNA follows: TGCAGTGGGCAGCACTATGGCTACACTTTC. It encodes CSGQHYGYTF.

The CDR3 coding sequence is TGTGCCAGCAGCCCGACGGGACAGGGGTTTCGCGAGCAGTACTTC. As protein: CASSPTGQGFREQYF. The rearrangement uses TRBV7-8 and TRBJ2-7; 10 nucleotides line up with TRBD1. Per the germline V gene, CDR1 is SGHVS and CDR2 is FQNEAQ. This CDR3 spans 15 amino acids. The ends lost 5 bases at V and 6 bases at J; junction bases unmatched: 10.

V usage is TRBV28 and J usage is TRBJ2-7; D is unclear. Germline values: CDR1 MDHEN, CDR2 SYDVKM. This CDR3 has 12 amino acids. Trimming took 3 bases from V and 5 from J, leaving 8 bases between them. CDR3 protein: CASSFLVDEQYF. CDR3 coding DNA: TGTGCCAGCAGTTTTCTAGTCGACGAGCAGTACTTC.

The chain carries TRBV7-8 and TRBJ2-3; TRBD2 aligns across 13 bases. This CDR3 is 15 amino acids long. Trimming at V came to 6 bases and at J to 10 bases, leaving 10 bases not matched to a gene. The germline CDR1 and CDR2 sequences are SGHVS and FQNEAQ. The CDR3 spells CASRPTSGRAGAQYF. CDR3 bases: TGTGCCAGCAGGCCTACTAGCGGGAGGGCCGGCGCGCAGTATTTT.

The V call is TRBV19, the J call TRBJ1-5; D gene uncertain. The CDR3 is 12 amino acids. Germline CDR1 is LNHDA and CDR2 is SQIVND (reference sequence). V was cut by 5 bases and J by 2 bases, with 4 bases left in between. CDR3 bases: TGTGCCAGTAGTCGGGGCAATCAGCCCCAGCATTTT. Protein product: CASSRGNQPQHF.

The chain has TRBV5-1 and TRBJ1-1, with D maybe TRBD1 (6 bases). Germline V lookup: CDR1 SGHRS, CDR2 YFSETQ. With 4 bases removed from V and 5 bases from J, the gap between germline ends came to 12 bases. CDR3 length: 13 residues. The CDR3 region is CASSINRETEAFF. CDR3 coding DNA: TGCGCCAGCAGCATAAACAGGGAGACTGAAGCTTTCTTT.

The chain links TRBV4-2 to TRBJ2-3; TRBD2 aligns across 10 bases. This CDR3 comprises 19 residues. The germline V gene encodes CDR1 LGHNA and CDR2 YNFKEQ. The junction had 17 bases not matched to a gene; V was cut back by 3 bases and J by 5 bases. CDR3 region: CASSQKVSLAGAVGDTQYF. The CDR3 region has the DNA TGTGCCAGCAGCCAGAAGGTGTCGCTAGCGGGGGCCGTGGGAGATACGCAGTATTTT.

The chain employs TRBV27 and TRBJ2-2; 7 bases line up with TRBD1. The CDR3 runs to 15 residues. V gave up 5 bases and J gave up 4 bases; unmatched junction bases: 7. Germline V gives CDR1 MNHEY, CDR2 SMNVEV (reference sequence). The CDR3 nucleotides read TGTGCCAGCAGTCGACCGGGACAGACCACCGGGGAGCTGTTTTTT. Encoded protein: CASSRPGQTTGELFF.

V and J are TRBV5-1 and TRBJ1-2, with unresolved D. The germline gives CDR1 SGHRS, CDR2 YFSETQ. Deletions cut 0 bases from V and 4 bases from J, with 10 bases between. The CDR3 has 14 residues. The CDR3 loop is CASSLEGTGYGYTF. The CDR3 bases are TGCGCCAGCAGCTTGGAAGGCACGGGCTATGGCTACACCTTC.

In nucleotides, the CDR3 is TGTGCCAGCAGCCGCGGGACAGGCGAGGTACTTTATGGCTACACCTTC. This encodes CASSRGTGEVLYGYTF. The rearrangement uses TRBV14 and TRBJ1-2; 8 nucleotides agree with TRBD1. Germline V gene lookup returns CDR1 SGHDN and CDR2 FVKESK. J gave up 5 bases and V 4 bases, and 12 bases lay outside the gene matches. The CDR3 runs 16 residues.

The V gene is TRBV5-1, the J gene TRBJ2-1; possibly TRBD1 for D (5 bases). The CDR3 length is 14 residues. V lost 4 bases and J 2 bases, leaving 10 bases between the germline ends. CDR1 and CDR2 (germline): SGHRS, YFSETQ. The DNA for the CDR3 is TGCGCCAGCAGCGGAGACAGAGCCTACAATGAGCAGTTCTTC. Translated, it gives CASSGDRAYNEQFF.

The chain joins TRBV28 to TRBJ1-4; 7 bases match TRBD1. Germline V lookup: CDR1 MDHEN, CDR2 SYDVKM. There are 16 residues in the CDR3. Trimming at V came to 3 bases and at J to 2 bases, leaving 6 bases not matched to a gene. The CDR3 nucleotides are TGTGCCAGCAGTTTGTCAGGGGGGACGACTAATGAAAAACTGTTTTTT. It is translated as CASSLSGGTTNEKLFF.

The chain employs TRBV18 and TRBJ2-5, with 7 bases aligning to TRBD1. Germline CDR1 reads KGHSH; CDR2 reads LQKENI. The CDR3 has 14 amino acids. J was trimmed by 5 bases and V by 0 bases; bases with no gene match: 3. This chain's CDR3 is CASSPPTGYETQYF. CDR3 nucleotide sequence: TGTGCCAGCTCACCACCGACAGGGTATGAGACCCAGTACTTC.

V gene TRBV19 combines with J gene TRBJ1-2; unclear D gene. Germline CDR1 is LNHDA and CDR2 is SQIVND (reference sequence). The V end was cut by 6 bases, the J end by 2 bases, with 13 bases between. This CDR3 spans 14 amino acids. The CDR3 DNA sequence: TGTGCCAGTAGACTTAACCTTCTAAACTATGGCTACACCTTC. The encoded protein is CASRLNLLNYGYTF.

About this clone itself: The identical CDR3 is also encoded by other nucleotide sequences in the sample. V and J are TRBV7-3 and TRBJ2-3, with TRBD2 matching 9 bases. The CDR3 is made up of 15 amino acids. In germline, CDR1 is SGHTA, CDR2 FQGTGA. After removal of 5 bases from V and 3 bases from J, the junction contained 6 bases not matched to a gene. The CDR3 DNA follows: TGTGCCAGCAGCCGAGCGGGGGGAAGTACAGATACGCAGTATTTT. This sequence encodes CASSRAGGSTDTQYF.